Listed below are T cell receptor beta chains from one sample, sequenced in a study of human T cells and chemical hapten exposure. TCRdb reprocessed the RACE reads with MiXCR, giving one entry per CDR3 protein. This sample has 55,000 to 85,000 distinct CDR3 sequences, with 9.8% found just once. The source material was whole blood, sampled in connection with sensitization to the hapten diphenylcyclopropenone (DPC). All receptors derive from a middle-aged woman with alopecia areata. Some clones in this sample may be carry-over from other donors' samples. CDR3s include the opening cysteine and the closing phenylalanine or tryptophan. D genes are given only for firm matches. Size values are once, few and many counts, or a class for expanded clones, and some rows have none.

TRBV5-1	NA	many	16	TRBJ1-6	CASSWEWQGVDSPLHF	TGCGCCAGCAGCTGGGAGTGGCAAGGTGTTGATTCACCCCTCCACTTT
TRBV20-1	TRBD1	NA	16	TRBJ1-5	CSAVTGTGRSNQPQHF	TGCAGTGCTGTCACCGGGACAGGGAGGAGCAATCAGCCCCAGCATTTT
TRBV10-3	NA	few	13	TRBJ2-3	CAISESGTDTQYF	TGTGCCATCAGTGAGTCGGGCACAGATACGCAGTATTTT
TRBV28	TRBD1	NA	15	TRBJ2-2	CASSFARGSTGELFF	TGTGCCAGCAGTTTCGCCAGGGGGAGCACCGGGGAGCTGTTTTTT
TRBV5-1	TRBD1	NA	15	TRBJ2-5	CASSPDRGRFETQYF	TGCGCCAGCAGCCCCGACAGGGGGCGGTTCGAGACCCAGTACTTC
TRBV5-8	TRBD1	many	13	TRBJ1-2	CASSLTGDYGYTF	TGTGCCAGCAGCCTGACAGGGGATTATGGCTACACCTTC
TRBV18	TRBD2	few	19	TRBJ2-3	CASSPLGTSGGRLTDTQYF	TGTGCCAGCTCACCACTTGGGACTAGCGGGGGAAGACTTACAGATACGCAGTATTTT
TRBV5-5	NA	NA	15	TRBJ2-7	CASSLGGDPSYEQYF	TGTGCCAGCAGCTTGGGCGGGGATCCCTCCTACGAGCAGTACTTC
TRBV20-1	NA	few	14	TRBJ2-7	CSARDGSGRDEQYF	TGCAGTGCTAGAGATGGGTCAGGTCGGGACGAGCAGTACTTC
TRBV6-2/TRBV6-3	NA	many	15	TRBJ2-3	CASSYSGSGADTQYF	TGTGCCAGCAGTTACTCGGGGAGTGGAGCAGATACGCAGTATTTT
TRBV20-1	NA	many	12	TRBJ1-2	CSAATLTYGYTF	TGCAGTGCTGCGACATTAACCTATGGCTACACCTTC
TRBV28	NA	NA	11	TRBJ2-5	CASSVEETQYF	TGTGCCAGCAGTGTCGAAGAGACCCAGTACTTC
TRBV11-2	NA	many	15	TRBJ2-2	CASSVTARKSGELFF	TGTGCCAGCAGCGTGACAGCGCGGAAGAGCGGGGAGCTGTTTTTT
TRBV5-1	NA	NA	14	TRBJ2-5	CASSLVPDQETQYF	TGCGCCAGCAGCTTGGTGCCGGACCAAGAGACCCAGTACTTC
TRBV6-1	TRBD2	NA	17	TRBJ2-2	CASRRELAGANTGELFF	TGTGCCAGCAGGAGGGAACTAGCGGGGGCGAACACCGGGGAGCTGTTTTTT
TRBV12-5	TRBD2	NA	18	TRBJ2-3	CASGLALTTGLAKDTQYF	TGTGCTAGTGGTTTGGCCTTAACCACGGGACTAGCAAAGGATACGCAGTATTTT
TRBV21-1	NA	NA	16	TRBJ2-7	CASSKARQNNTYEQYF	TGTGCCAGCAGCAAAGCACGGCAGAATAATACCTACGAGCAGTACTTC
TRBV2	NA	few	11	TRBJ1-5	CASSEGGVWHF	TGTGCCAGCAGTGAAGGGGGGGTTTGGCATTTT
TRBV11-2	NA	many	16	TRBJ2-1	CASSLDSVGPYNEQFF	TGTGCCAGCAGCTTAGATTCGGTCGGGCCTTACAATGAGCAGTTCTTC
TRBV6-5	NA	NA	16	TRBJ1-5	CASSSEYIIGNQPQHF	TGTGCCAGCAGTTCAGAGTACATTATCGGCAATCAGCCCCAGCATTTT
TRBV9	NA	many	14	TRBJ2-7	CASSREDLIYEQYF	TGTGCCAGCAGCCGCGAGGACTTAATATACGAGCAGTACTTC
TRBV11-2	TRBD2	many	14	TRBJ2-3	CASSFGGGTDTQYF	TGTGCCAGCAGCTTCGGGGGGGGCACAGATACGCAGTATTTT
TRBV12-3/TRBV12-4	NA	NA	12	TRBJ2-7	CASSPDTYEQYF	TGTGCCAGCAGCCCGGACACCTACGAGCAGTACTTC
TRBV9	TRBD2	few	17	TRBJ2-3	CASSVSSGGTNTDTQYF	TGTGCCAGCAGCGTTTCTAGCGGGGGGACGAACACAGATACGCAGTATTTT
TRBV7-9	NA	few	15	TRBJ2-7	CASSLVSSVSYEQYF	TGTGCCAGCAGCTTAGTTTCTAGCGTCTCCTACGAGCAGTACTTC
TRBV23-1	NA	many	16	TRBJ2-2	CASSQSSGPNTGELFF	TGCGCCAGCAGTCAATCGAGTGGGCCGAACACCGGGGAGCTGTTTTTT
TRBV18	TRBD1	few	14	TRBJ2-1	CASSPSTGYDEQFF	TGTGCCAGCTCACCATCGACAGGGTATGATGAGCAGTTCTTC
TRBV6-2/TRBV6-3	NA	many	14	TRBJ2-1	CASSYVAASNEQFF	TGTGCCAGCAGTTACGTGGCAGCATCCAATGAGCAGTTCTTC
TRBV10-3	NA	few	15	TRBJ2-3	CAISESNRGTDTQYF	TGTGCCATCAGTGAGTCGAACAGGGGCACAGATACGCAGTATTTT
TRBV6-5	NA	many	14	TRBJ1-1	CASSYVRANTEAFF	TGTGCCAGCAGTTACGTCCGGGCGAACACTGAAGCTTTCTTT
TRBV5-1	TRBD1	few	13	TRBJ1-1	CASKQGAATEAFF	TGCGCCAGCAAACAGGGGGCGGCCACTGAAGCTTTCTTT
TRBV4-3	NA	NA	15	TRBJ2-7	CASSQAYGSSYEQYF	TGCGCCAGCAGCCAAGCCTACGGTAGCTCCTACGAGCAGTACTTC
TRBV27	NA	many	18	TRBJ1-2	CASSPRGQQGPLFYGYTF	TGTGCCAGCAGTCCACGAGGGCAGCAGGGGCCCCTCTTCTATGGCTACACCTTC
TRBV5-1	NA	many	11	TRBJ2-5	CASKTEETQYF	TGCGCCAGCAAGACAGAGGAGACCCAGTACTTC
TRBV6-5	TRBD1	many	14	TRBJ1-2	CASSYRGGDYGYTF	TGTGCCAGCAGCTACAGGGGGGGTGACTATGGCTACACCTTC
TRBV27	NA	NA	14	TRBJ1-2	CASSLSGMDYGYTF	TGTGCCAGCAGTTTATCTGGCATGGACTATGGCTACACCTTC
TRBV7-9	TRBD2	many	16	TRBJ2-3	CASSITAAGGTDTQYF	TGTGCCAGCAGCATAACGGCAGCGGGGGGCACAGATACGCAGTATTTT
TRBV19	NA	NA	13	TRBJ2-7	CASSIAVFYEQYF	TGTGCCAGTAGTATAGCGGTTTTCTACGAGCAGTACTTC
TRBV6-1	NA	many	13	TRBJ2-1	CASSGLDYNEQFF	TGTGCCAGCAGTGGACTGGATTACAATGAGCAGTTTTTC
TRBV7-2	NA	few	13	TRBJ2-3	CASSYDRMDTQYF	TGTGCCAGCAGTTATGACAGGATGGATACGCAGTATTTT
TRBV6-2/TRBV6-3	TRBD2	NA	13	TRBJ2-5	CASRGAGRETQYF	TGTGCCAGCAGGGGAGCGGGGCGAGAGACCCAGTACTTC
TRBV7-2	NA	few	12	TRBJ1-2	CASSLGQGGYTF	TGTGCCAGCAGCTTAGGGCAGGGTGGCTACACCTTC
TRBV5-1	NA	many	15	TRBJ1-3	CASSSGGASGNTIYF	TGCGCCAGCAGCTCAGGAGGGGCCTCTGGAAACACCATATATTTT
TRBV5-1	NA	many	12	TRBJ2-7	CASSFQGYEQYF	TGCGCCAGCAGCTTCCAGGGGTACGAGCAGTACTTC
TRBV21-1	NA	few	14	TRBJ2-7	CASSKGQGRYEQYF	TGTGCCAGCAGTAAGGGACAGGGTCGCTACGAGCAGTACTTC
TRBV27	NA	NA	13	TRBJ1-2	CASSFPGSYGYTF	TGTGCCAGCAGTTTCCCCGGATCCTATGGCTACACCTTC
TRBV29-1	TRBD2	many	14	TRBJ2-1	CSAASGGTNNEQFF	TGCAGCGCCGCTAGCGGGGGGACGAACAATGAGCAGTTCTTC
TRBV7-2	NA	few	12	TRBJ2-1	CASSLYSNEQFF	TGTGCCAGCAGCTTATATAGCAATGAGCAGTTCTTC
TRBV19	NA	NA	14	TRBJ1-5	CASSGSLGNQPQHF	TGTGCCAGCTCGGGTAGTTTAGGCAATCAGCCCCAGCATTTT
TRBV5-4	TRBD1	many	14	TRBJ2-7	CASSLVGQGYEQYF	TGTGCCAGCAGCTTGGTGGGACAGGGCTACGAGCAGTACTTC
TRBV15	NA	many	12	TRBJ2-3	CATSRDMDTQYF	TGTGCCACCAGCAGAGATATGGATACGCAGTATTTT
TRBV14	NA	many	14	TRBJ1-1	CASRQTGMNTEAFF	TGTGCCAGCAGACAGACAGGAATGAACACTGAAGCTTTCTTT
TRBV29-1	TRBD2	many	15	TRBJ2-1	CSVERPGGLYNEQFF	TGCAGCGTTGAAAGACCGGGGGGGCTCTACAATGAGCAGTTCTTC
TRBV7-9	NA	many	12	TRBJ1-1	CASSSTSSEAFF	TGTGCCAGCAGCTCGACAAGCTCTGAAGCTTTCTTT
TRBV7-3	NA	few	14	TRBJ2-2	CATKPLTNTGELFF	TGTGCCACCAAACCCTTAACCAACACCGGGGAGCTGTTTTTT
TRBV6-2/TRBV6-3	NA	many	17	TRBJ1-1	CASSSRGPRNSNTEAFF	TGTGCCAGCAGTTCTCGCGGACCGAGAAATTCGAACACTGAAGCTTTCTTT
TRBV4-1	NA	few	16	TRBJ2-1	CASSQGGLATTEKQFF	TGCGCCAGCAGCCAAGGGGGTCTAGCGACCACCGAGAAGCAGTTCTTC
TRBV7-9	NA	many	15	TRBJ2-7	CASSLPGSGTYEQYF	TGTGCCAGCAGCTTACCGGGTAGCGGAACCTACGAGCAGTACTTC
TRBV6-5	TRBD1	NA	15	TRBJ1-2	CASSSPGQGLYGYTF	TGTGCCAGCAGTTCTCCGGGACAGGGATTGTATGGCTACACCTTC
TRBV15	NA	NA	12	TRBJ2-1	CATSRFGNEQFF	TGTGCCACCAGCAGATTTGGCAATGAGCAGTTCTTC